This passage covers 2 T cell receptor beta chains from one sample sequenced in a study of cytomegalovirus exposure and HLA in healthy donors. It was with 60 Vbeta and 13 Jbeta primers that the PCR ran. The data were produced by immunoSEQ multiplex PCR, yet TCRdb's version contains in-frame clones alone and is incomplete. The sample consists of roughly 190,000 clones, roughly four fifths of them appearing once. Source material: PBMCs. The receptors here all came from a woman aged 25 to 39 in good health and CMV-seropositive.

This chain joins TRBV28 and TRBJ1-2; D is ambiguous. The V and J ends lost 5 bases and 3 bases respectively, with 16 bases between them. The CDR3 loop spans 15 amino acids. Germline V gene data show CDR1 as MDHEN and CDR2 as SYDVKM. The CDR3 DNA is TGTGCCAGCAGTACACCCTTGACACCTTACTATGGCTACACCTTC. Residues: CASSTPLTPYYGYTF.

This rearrangement joins TRBV19 to TRBJ2-7; 7 bases match TRBD2. The CDR3 consists of 14 residues. After removal of 4 bases from V and 2 bases from J, the junction contained 5 bases not matched to a gene. CDR1 LNHDA and CDR2 SQIVND come from the germline V gene (reference sequence). CDR3 region: CASSSGGGTYEQYF. CDR3 in DNA: TGTGCCAGTAGTAGCGGGGGAGGCACCTACGAGCAGTACTTC.